Presented here are 12 T cell receptor beta chains from one specimen sequenced in a study of T-cell reconstitution after alpha-beta-depleted transplantation in children. This sample's TCRbeta library carried unique molecular identifier barcodes. Using its own MiXCR run on the PCR reads, TCRdb lists one record per CDR3 protein. The sample lists around 490,000 distinct CDR3 sequences, about an eighth seen once, with around 15% in the top ten. The specimen was PBMCs, mostly from graft donor cells, collected 180 days after TCRalphabeta/CD19-depleted stem cell transplant. These receptors came from a female patient aged 2 to 10 who had a stem cell transplant for aplastic anemia, so the T cells may come from the graft donor.

This clonotype came up once. V gene TRBV10-3 combines with J gene TRBJ1-2; a weak D match, TRBD1 (5 bases). The CDR3 loop spans 13 amino acids. The germline V gene encodes CDR1 ENHRY and CDR2 SYGVKD. V was trimmed by 4 bases and J by 4 bases, leaving 10 bases between them. The CDR3 sequence is CAISAGSGYGYTF. The CDR3, as DNA: TGTGCCATCAGTGCAGGGAGTGGCTATGGCTACACCTTC.

This clonotype has only a few counts. V gene TRBV28 combines with J gene TRBJ1-3; no clear D. The V and J ends lost 7 bases and 4 bases respectively, with 11 bases between them. CDR1 is MDHEN, CDR2 SYDVKM, per germline. This CDR3 is built from 13 residues. In nucleotides, the CDR3 is TGTGCCAGCACCGGGATTTACGGAAACACCATATATTTT. Encoded protein: CASTGIYGNTIYF.

This clonotype was counted at least ten times. The CDR3 DNA reads as TGCGCCAGCAGCCCCGGATGGGGGCGAGGCACAGATACGCAGTATTTT. It translates to CASSPGWGRGTDTQYF. The rearrangement uses TRBV5-1 and TRBJ2-3; TRBD1 is a possible D gene (6 bases). Trimming pared 4 bases from V and 1 base from J, leaving 16 bases between. CDR3 length: 16 amino acids. Germline V gene data show CDR1 as SGHRS and CDR2 as YFSETQ.

This chain links TRBV11-2 with TRBJ2-3; D remains unclear. The CDR3 has 18 residues. Germline V gene data show CDR1 as SGHAT and CDR2 as FQNNGV. Deletions cut 4 bases from V and 0 bases from J, with 20 bases between. The CDR3 protein is CASSSPRAVIPSTDTQYF. In DNA, the CDR3 is TGTGCCAGCAGCTCCCCAAGGGCCGTGATACCCAGCACAGATACGCAGTATTTT.

V is TRBV10-2 and J is TRBJ2-7, with D tentatively TRBD2 (6 bases). The CDR3 is 14 residues long. Per the germline V gene, CDR1 is WSHSY and CDR2 is SAAADI. V was cut by 6 bases and J by 4 bases, with 16 bases left in between. The CDR3 reads CASSASAEGYEQYV. CDR3 nucleotides: TGCGCCAGCAGCGCATCCGCGGAGGGGTACGAGCAGTACGTC.

A few counts support this clonotype. J is TRBJ1-2 and V is TRBV7-9; D is ambiguous. Trimming pared 2 bases from V and 4 bases from J, leaving 14 bases between. Germline V CDR1 and CDR2: SEHNR, FQNEAQ (reference sequence). The CDR3 consists of 15 residues. The DNA for the CDR3 is TGTGCCAGCAGCTTAAGAGGGTATTTATCCTATGGCTACACCTTC. This gives the protein CASSLRGYLSYGYTF.

This clonotype has just a few counts. The genes are TRBV27 and TRBJ2-7; D is possibly TRBD1 or TRBD2 (6 bases each). The V and J ends lost 3 bases and 0 bases respectively, with 12 bases between them. The CDR3 runs 15 residues. Germline assignment: CDR1 MNHEY and CDR2 SMNVEV (reference sequence). CDR3 protein: CASSLGRGGSYEQYV. The CDR3 bases are TGTGCCAGCAGTTTGGGCAGGGGAGGCTCCTACGAGCAGTACGTC.

The chain is built from TRBV9 and TRBJ2-1; 9 bases line up with TRBD2. Germline trimming cut 0 bases from V and 0 bases from J; bases unmatched to any gene: 7. CDR1 is SGDLS, CDR2 YYNGEE, per germline. The CDR3 is made up of 18 amino acids. The CDR3 nucleotides read TGTGCCAGCAGCGTAGCTAGAGTAGCGGGAGACTCCTACAATGAGCAGTTCTTC. Translating it yields CASSVARVAGDSYNEQFF.

This clonotype was counted a few times. This chain connects TRBV12-3 or TRBV12-4 to TRBJ2-2, with D uncertain. The CDR3 spans 14 residues. V dropped 5 bases and J dropped 4 bases, with 11 bases sitting between them. CDR3 nucleotide sequence: TGTGCCAGCAGTCTTGAACAGAGCACCGGGGAGCTGTTTTTT. This gives the protein CASSLEQSTGELFF.

V gene TRBV7-2 combines with J gene TRBJ1-2, with 10 bases matching TRBD1. The germline V gene has CDR1 SGHTA and CDR2 FQGNSA. Trimming took 0 bases from V and 7 from J; bases not matched to a gene: 5. The CDR3 is 15 residues long. The CDR3 region is CASSLAGTGDFGYTF. The CDR3 coding sequence is TGTGCCAGCAGCTTAGCCGGGACAGGGGATTTTGGCTACACCTTC.

There are many counts of this clonotype. This chain connects TRBV28 to TRBJ2-2, with D perhaps TRBD1 (5 bases). Looked up from germline, CDR1 is MDHEN and CDR2 is SYDVKM. The CDR3 totals 16 residues. V was clipped by 7 bases and J by 3 bases, with 18 bases between them. CDR3 sequence: CASTIRAWWYTGELFF. CDR3 bases: TGTGCCAGCACCATCAGGGCTTGGTGGTACACCGGGGAGCTGTTTTTT.

This clonotype has ten or more counts. The V call is TRBV15, the J call TRBJ2-7, with 12 positions matching TRBD2. From germline, CDR1 is LNHNV and CDR2 YYDKDF (reference sequence). The CDR3 loop spans 14 amino acids. Losses at the gene ends were 3 bases for V and 6 bases for J; bases not matched to a gene: 3. The CDR3 DNA follows: TGTGCCACCAGCAGGCTAGCGGGAGGGTTCGAGCAGTACGTC. Translation: CATSRLAGGFEQYV.